A few counts support the clone carrying this TCR beta chain. The target antigen is unknown. This sample is part of a study of beta chain features in type 1 diabetes. As for the study in general: The patient and healthy donor groups were comparable for age, gender and cell yields.

A single heparinised draw of roughly 0.11 L on average was taken per donor. V lost 2 bases and J lost 10, with 21 bases in between. Germline CDR1 KGHSH, CDR2 LQKENI. This CDR3 has 16 residues. Study-level results: VDJ junctions in type 1 diabetes patients carried more deletions and fewer insertions.

What was sequenced were expressed TCRB transcripts, since all of the isolated RNA had been reverse transcribed. This table comes from immunoSEQ multiplex PCR, and its TCRdb copy is limited to in-frame clones, with some not included. The sample has about 620,000 clones, around 15% seen once. This TCR was recovered from a man in his late teens or twenties in good health. The sequenced sample was naive CD4+ T cells from blood. J is TRBJ2-1 and V is TRBV18; D may be TRBD2 (5 bases). CDR3 sequence reads: CASSPGEMVGMREQFF. The CDR3 bases are TGTGCCAGCTCACCAGGGGAGATGGTAGGGATGAGGGAGCAGTTCTTC.